This T cell receptor (beta chain) was identified during a study of metastatic and nonmetastatic thyroid tumors. At the level of the study: Repertoires of blood and of tissue (tumor or nodule) from malignant and benign thyroid patients were compared.

This clone was seen many times. Germline V gene data show CDR1 as MNHNS and CDR2 as SASEGT. The CDR3 consists of 18 residues. Between the trimmed V and J ends, which lost 2 bases and 4 bases, there was a span of 18 bases. No patient had received any treatment before thyroid surgery. TCRdb re-clonotyped the PCR reads via MiXCR. In the table there are 5,400 or so clones, 30% to 45% of which are singletons. This receptor was obtained from a female donor with papillary thyroid cancer or a benign thyroid nodule (not recorded which). Some clones in this sample may be carry-over from other donors' samples. The sequencing sample was made of adjacent normal tissue. The chain uses TRBV6-1 and TRBJ2-6, with D perhaps TRBD1 (6 bases). CDR3 DNA sequence: TGTGCCAGCAGTGAACTCCGGACAGTTTTATCCGGGGCCAACGTCCTGACTTTC. The encoded protein is CASSELRTVLSGANVLTF.